One and the same sample provided the 8 T cell receptor beta chains below, sequenced in a study of blood T cell repertoires in COVID-19. Measured with immunoSEQ multiplex PCR; TCRdb has only the in-frame clones, and not every one. Counted here are hundreds of thousands of clones, around 91% occurring once; the ten biggest clones make up roughly 3.4%. The sequenced sample was peripheral blood. Receptor source: a woman in her late teens or twenties who had recovered from COVID-19.

This clone came up once. The genes are TRBV28 and TRBJ2-1, with 7 positions matching TRBD2. V gave up 5 bases and J gave up 9 bases; unmatched junction bases: 10. The CDR3 contains 14 residues. Germline V gene data show CDR1 as MDHEN and CDR2 as SYDVKM. CDR3 in DNA: TGTGCCAGCAGTCCCCGGGACTATGACACTGAGCAGTTCTTC. Translating it yields CASSPRDYDTEQFF. Full variable domain (remainder filled in from reference TRBV28 and TRBJ2-1): DVKVTQSSRYLVKRTGEKVFLECVQDMDHENMFWYRQDPGLGLRLIYFSYDVKMKEKGDIPEGYSVSREKKERFSLILESASTNQTSMYLCASSPRDYDTEQFFGPGTRLTVL.

The CDR3 is CSVQIFSGNTIYF. For the CDR3, the DNA is TGCAGCGTTCAGATCTTCTCTGGAAACACCATATATTTT. The V and J genes are TRBV29-1 and TRBJ1-3; D remains unclear. The germline V and J ends were trimmed by 5 bases and 0 bases, with 8 bases remaining between them. CDR1 is SQVTM and CDR2 is ANQGSEA in the germline V gene. The CDR3 is made up of 13 amino acids.

A few counts support this clone. The chain has TRBV11-2 and TRBJ2-1, with 7 bases aligning to TRBD2. CDR1 is SGHAT and CDR2 is FQNNGV in the germline V gene. V lost 4 bases, J lost 9 bases, and 15 bases stayed unmatched. CDR3 length: 16 amino acids. The CDR3 DNA reads TGTGCCAGCAGCTCTCTCGCGGGAGAAGGAAGGGCTGAGCAGTTCTTC. Protein sequence: CASSSLAGEGRAEQFF.

The table lists this clone with many counts. The chain carries TRBV10-3 and TRBJ1-6; 11 bases match TRBD1. Germline CDR1 ENHRY, CDR2 SYGVKD. J gave up 9 bases and V 11 bases, and 6 bases lay outside the gene matches. CDR3 length: 13 amino acids. CDR3 region: CAAGQGARSPLHF. CDR3 DNA sequence: TGTGCCGCCGGACAGGGGGCGCGTTCACCCCTCCACTTT.

The chain links TRBV6-2 or TRBV6-3 to TRBJ2-7, with TRBD2 identical over 9 bases. This CDR3 spans 16 amino acids. In germline, CDR1 is MNHEY, CDR2 SVGEGT. With V trimmed by 2 bases and J by 5 bases, 10 bases remained unmatched. CDR3 loop: CASSYVAGGPNHEQYV. CDR3 DNA sequence: TGTGCCAGCAGTTACGTCGCGGGAGGGCCGAACCACGAGCAGTACGTC.

This sequence joins TRBV5-1 and TRBJ2-4; weak D call: TRBD1 (5 bases). In germline, CDR1 is SGHRS, CDR2 YFSETQ. CDR3 size: 15 residues. The V and J ends lost 0 bases and 0 bases respectively, with 7 bases between them. The CDR3: CASSLETAAKNIQYF. CDR3 DNA sequence: TGCGCCAGCAGCTTGGAGACAGCAGCCAAAAACATTCAGTACTTC.

J is TRBJ1-2 and V is TRBV7-2, with 7 positions matching TRBD1. The CDR3 consists of 16 residues. V trimming: 5 bases; J trimming: 4 bases; junction bases outside the gene matches: 13. Germline V gives CDR1 SGHTA, CDR2 FQGNSA. The CDR3 loop reads CASSDRQGRDSYGYTF. CDR3 nucleotide sequence: TGTGCCAGCAGCGATCGACAGGGAAGGGATAGCTATGGCTACACCTTC.

This clone is a singleton in its sample. V usage is TRBV27 and J usage is TRBJ2-7, with 7 bases fitting TRBD1. V trimming: 5 bases; J trimming: 3 bases; junction bases outside the gene matches: 7. Germline V gives CDR1 MNHEY, CDR2 SMNVEV (reference sequence). The CDR3 is 14 amino acids. For the CDR3, the DNA is TGTGCCAGCAGTCCACAGGGGCACCACTACGAGCAGTACGTC. Protein sequence: CASSPQGHHYEQYV.